The 12 T cell receptor beta chains reported below all come from one sample, sequenced in a study of T cell changes during pregnancy in multiple sclerosis. Clones were sequenced by immunoSEQ multiplex PCR, and TCRdb holds only the in-frame ones, with some missing. This sample carries around 80,000 clones, nearly 95% of them seen once, and the ten largest clones take about 1%. The material was peripheral blood, obtained in the second trimester of pregnancy. The origin of the receptors is a female donor in good health, enrolled as a control in a pregnancy study.

The chain carries TRBV2 and TRBJ2-3; D may be TRBD2 (5 bases). The CDR3 loop spans 16 amino acids. Trimming shortened V by 6 bases and J by 4 bases, and 20 bases separated the two germline ends. Germline CDR1 SNHLY, CDR2 FYNNEI. Written as DNA, the CDR3 is TGTGCCAGCAGCGTCCATAGCGCTCGGAGTGCAGATACGCAGTATTTT. This encodes CASSVHSARSADTQYF.

The chain carries TRBV7-9 and TRBJ2-5, with TRBD2 matching 12 bases. Germline loops: CDR1 SEHNR, CDR2 FQNEAQ (reference sequence). Unmatched junction bases numbered 8, after V lost 2 bases and J lost 4 bases. The CDR3 is 17 amino acids. The DNA of the CDR3 is TGTGCCAGCAGCTTACAAACTAGCGGGAGGTTAGGAGAGACCCAGTACTTC. Amino acids: CASSLQTSGRLGETQYF.

The chain has TRBV7-9 and TRBJ2-4; D is possibly TRBD1 (5 bases). Trimming took off 1 base at V and 0 bases at J, with 10 bases between the two ends. There are 16 residues in the CDR3. Germline V CDR1 and CDR2: SEHNR, FQNEAQ (reference sequence). CDR3 protein: CASSLGQGLAKNIQYF. As DNA, the CDR3 is TGTGCCAGCAGCTTAGGGCAGGGATTAGCCAAAAACATTCAGTACTTC.

The chain uses TRBV4-1 and TRBJ1-2, with D perhaps TRBD1 (5 bases). The CDR3 consists of 15 residues. Germline V gives CDR1 MGHRA, CDR2 YSYEKL. The germline V and J ends were trimmed by 8 bases and 8 bases, with 24 bases remaining between them. The CDR3 region has the DNA TGCGCCAGCCAGGACACCCTAACCCTCGCACTCGGCTACACCTTC. It codes for CASQDTLTLALGYTF.

The chain joins TRBV5-1 to TRBJ2-5; 7 positions agree with TRBD1. Germline values: CDR1 SGHRS, CDR2 YFSETQ. The V segment lost 2 bases and the J segment 1 base; nucleotides outside the gene matches: 5. This CDR3 is 15 amino acids long. CDR3 residues: CASSFGTDRQETQYF. The CDR3 region has the DNA TGCGCCAGCAGCTTCGGGACAGACCGCCAAGAGACCCAGTACTTC.

The V call is TRBV2, the J call TRBJ1-1, with D maybe TRBD1 (6 bases). V dropped 3 bases and J dropped 0 bases, with 11 bases sitting between them. This CDR3 is 15 amino acids long. CDR1 SNHLY and CDR2 FYNNEI come from the germline V gene. CDR3 DNA sequence: TGTGCCAGCAGTGACGGACAGCGCCTGAACACTGAAGCTTTCTTT. It translates to CASSDGQRLNTEAFF.

J is TRBJ1-5 and V is TRBV30; D remains unclear. With 4 bases removed from V and 2 bases from J, the gap between germline ends came to 3 bases. The CDR3 runs 11 residues. Germline CDR1 is GTSNPN and CDR2 is SVGIG (reference sequence). The CDR3 loop is CAWTGNQPQHF. CDR3 DNA sequence: TGTGCCTGGACCGGCAATCAGCCCCAGCATTTT.

The chain links TRBV5-1 to TRBJ2-6, with TRBD1 matching over 8 bases. Germline V gene sequence: CDR1 SGHRS, CDR2 YFSETQ. This CDR3 spans 19 amino acids. Losses at the gene ends were 3 bases for V and 0 bases for J; bases not matched to a gene: 11. The CDR3 protein is CASSSSPDRAGSGANVLTF. Written as DNA, the CDR3 is TGCGCCAGCAGCTCGAGCCCGGACAGGGCAGGCTCTGGGGCCAACGTCCTGACTTTC.

The gene calls are TRBV6-1 and TRBJ2-1, with a weak D call TRBD1 (6 bases). The V gene's germline CDR1 is MNHNS and CDR2 SASEGT. The CDR3 is 13 residues long. V was shortened by 6 bases and J by 8 bases, with 14 bases between the two germline ends. The CDR3 loop reads CASRVDRFDEQFF. CDR3 DNA: TGTGCCAGCAGGGTAGACAGGTTTGATGAGCAGTTCTTC.

This chain connects TRBV7-2 to TRBJ2-7; a possible D gene is TRBD2 (5 bases). The V and J ends lost 1 base and 2 bases respectively, with 9 bases between them. Per germline, CDR1 SGHTA and CDR2 FQGNSA. The CDR3 totals 14 residues. The CDR3 here is CASSLEAEAYEQYF. CDR3 sequence (DNA): TGTGCCAGCAGCTTAGAAGCGGAGGCCTACGAGCAGTACTTC.

This chain joins TRBV21-1 and TRBJ2-1; the table calls TRBD2, which could not be checked here. TRBV21-1 is listed as a pseudogene. The CDR3 covers 13 residues. The CDR3 reads CASTTEGYNEQFF. The CDR3 DNA follows: TGTGCCAGCACCACTGAGGGATACAATGAGCAGTTCTTC.

This chain links TRBV7-8 with TRBJ2-7; D is uncertain. V was cut by 5 bases and J by 7 bases, with 9 bases left in between. Germline V gene data show CDR1 as SGHVS and CDR2 as FQNEAQ. The CDR3 consists of 11 residues. The CDR3 spells CASSHPGEQYF. CDR3 nucleotides: TGTGCCAGCAGCCACCCCGGGGAGCAGTACTTC.